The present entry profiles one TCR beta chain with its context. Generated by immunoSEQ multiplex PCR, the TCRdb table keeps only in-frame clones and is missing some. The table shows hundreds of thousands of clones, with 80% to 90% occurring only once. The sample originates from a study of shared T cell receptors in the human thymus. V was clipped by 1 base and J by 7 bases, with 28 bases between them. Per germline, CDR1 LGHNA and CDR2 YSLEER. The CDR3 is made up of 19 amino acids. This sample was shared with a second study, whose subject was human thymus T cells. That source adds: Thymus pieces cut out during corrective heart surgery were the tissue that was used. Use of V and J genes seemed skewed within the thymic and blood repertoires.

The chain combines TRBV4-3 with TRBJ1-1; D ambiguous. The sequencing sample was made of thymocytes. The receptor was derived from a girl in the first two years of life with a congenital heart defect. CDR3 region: CASSQGRLEGQTRFSEAFF. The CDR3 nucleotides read TGCGCCAGCAGCCAAGGACGGTTGGAGGGTCAAACTCGATTCAGTGAAGCTTTCTTT.